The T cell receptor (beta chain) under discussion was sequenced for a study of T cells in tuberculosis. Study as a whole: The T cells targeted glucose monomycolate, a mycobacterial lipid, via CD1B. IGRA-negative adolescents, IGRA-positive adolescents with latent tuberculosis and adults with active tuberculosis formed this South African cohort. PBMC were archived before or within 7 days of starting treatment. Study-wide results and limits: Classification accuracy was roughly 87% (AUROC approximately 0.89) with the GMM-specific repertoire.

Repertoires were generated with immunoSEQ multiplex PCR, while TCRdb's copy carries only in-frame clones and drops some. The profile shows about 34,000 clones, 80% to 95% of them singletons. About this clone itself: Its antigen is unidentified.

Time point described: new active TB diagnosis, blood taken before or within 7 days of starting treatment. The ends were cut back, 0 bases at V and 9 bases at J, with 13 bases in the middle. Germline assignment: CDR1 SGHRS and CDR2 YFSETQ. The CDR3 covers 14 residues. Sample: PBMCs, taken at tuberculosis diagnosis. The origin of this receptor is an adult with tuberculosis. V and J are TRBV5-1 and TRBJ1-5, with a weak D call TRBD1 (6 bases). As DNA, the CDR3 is TGCGCCAGCAGCTTGGACGTGGGCAGGGGGCCCCAGCATTTT. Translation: CASSLDVGRGPQHF. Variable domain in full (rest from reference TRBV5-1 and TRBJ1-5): KAGVTQTPRYLIKTRGQQVTLSCSPISGHRSVSWYQQTPGQGLQFLFEYFSETQRNKGNFPGRFSGRQFSNSRSEMNVSTLELGDSALYLCASSLDVGRGPQHFGDGTRLSIL.